This TCR beta chain emerged from a study of T-cell reconstitution after alpha-beta-depleted transplantation in children. This clonotype was seen repeatedly, ten times or more. Unique molecular identifiers were used in preparing the TCRbeta library. TCRdb reanalysed the PCR reads using MiXCR and keeps one entry per CDR3 protein. The sample lists approximately 300,000 distinct CDR3 sequences, about a tenth occurring once. The TCR comes from a boy under three years old with acute myeloid leukemia, due to receive a stem cell transplant. Source: PBMCs, taken before TCRalphabeta/CD19-depleted stem cell transplant.

The CDR3 loop is CSVGPSYNSPLHF. CDR3 sequence (DNA): TGCAGTGTTGGACCGTCCTATAATTCACCCCTCCACTTT. The chain links TRBV20-1 to TRBJ1-6; D remains ambiguous. V lost 7 bases to trimming and J lost 1 base, with 8 bases between them. Germline V lookup: CDR1 DFQATT, CDR2 SNEGSKA (reference sequence). The CDR3 is 13 amino acids.